The 13 T cell receptor beta chains below come from one sample, sequenced in a study of yellow fever vaccine responses in identical twins. TCRdb independently ran MiXCR on the RT-PCR reads; one entry per CDR3 protein. Among 12,000 or so distinct CDR3 sequences listed, 84% were seen once. The sample here was T cells from blood (PBMCs), unsorted or a sorted subset (not recorded which), taken before or after yellow fever vaccination (not recorded which). Receptors were obtained from a woman under 30 who received the yellow fever vaccine.

The genes are TRBV9 and TRBJ2-7; 8 nucleotides line up with TRBD1. In germline, CDR1 is SGDLS, CDR2 YYNGEE. CDR3 length: 13 amino acids. Germline trimming cut 4 bases from V and 6 bases from J; bases unmatched to any gene: 6. The CDR3 is CASSPTGAGEQYF. The CDR3 nucleotides read TGTGCCAGCAGCCCGACAGGGGCGGGCGAGCAGTACTTC.

CDR3 sequence reads: CAISQNYEQYF. CDR3 coding DNA: TGTGCCATCAGTCAAAACTACGAGCAGTACTTC. The J gene is TRBJ2-7, the V gene TRBV10-3; D call uncertain. CDR1 and CDR2 from the germline V gene are ENHRY and SYGVKD. The CDR3 has 11 residues. V lost 5 bases to trimming and J lost 3 bases, with 5 bases between them.

The genes are TRBV11-2 and TRBJ2-7, with D possibly being TRBD1 (5 bases). CDR1 is SGHAT and CDR2 is FQNNGV in the germline V gene. V lost 1 base, J lost 4 bases, and 8 bases lay in between. This CDR3 comprises 13 residues. The CDR3 protein is CASSLGQLYEQYF. The CDR3 region has the DNA TGTGCCAGCAGCTTAGGACAGTTATACGAGCAGTACTTC.

The chain carries TRBV2 and TRBJ1-2; D possibly corresponds to TRBD1 (5 bases). Germline CDR1 is SNHLY and CDR2 is FYNNEI. Between the trimmed V and J ends, which lost 0 bases and 4 bases, there was a span of 15 bases. This CDR3 contains 16 residues. The CDR3, as DNA: TGTGCCAGCAGTGAAGCCGGGACTTCGGTGGGCTATGGCTACACCTTC. Protein: CASSEAGTSVGYGYTF. The full variable domain, with the rest looked up from reference TRBV2 and TRBJ1-2, is EPEVTQTPSHQVTQMGQEVILRCVPISNHLYFYWYRQILGQKVEFLVSFYNNEISEKSEIFDDQFSVERPDGSNFTLKIRSTKLEDSAMYFCASSEAGTSVGYGYTFGSGTRLTVV.

V and J are TRBV6-1 and TRBJ2-7; D remains ambiguous. Germline-derived CDR1 and CDR2 are MNHNS and SASEGT. Trimming shortened V by 5 bases and J by 3 bases, and 14 bases separated the two germline ends. The CDR3 has 14 residues. In DNA, the CDR3 is TGTGCCAGCAGTCCCACGCAGGTTTTCTACGAGCAGTACTTC. Translating it yields CASSPTQVFYEQYF.

V is TRBV4-1 and J is TRBJ2-7, with no clear D. Trimming left V 0 bases short and J 0 bases short, with 3 bases between. The length of the CDR3 is 13 residues. The germline gives CDR1 MGHRA, CDR2 YSYEKL. CDR3 sequence (DNA): TGCGCCAGCAGCCAAGAACGCTCCTACGAGCAGTACTTC. Protein sequence: CASSQERSYEQYF.

The chain has TRBV12-3 or TRBV12-4 and TRBJ2-1; D ambiguous. The CDR3 spans 15 residues. V gave up 1 base and J gave up 0 bases, with 7 bases separating them. CDR3 in amino acids: CASSLGPSSYNEQFF. The CDR3 region has the DNA TGTGCCAGCAGTTTAGGACCCTCCTCCTACAATGAGCAGTTCTTC.

The chain is built from TRBV29-1 and TRBJ2-1; 7 bases are a match to TRBD2. The CDR3 has 12 residues. CDR1 is SQVTM, CDR2 ANQGSEA, per germline. The junction had 5 bases not matched to a gene; V was cut back by 6 bases and J by 6 bases. The CDR3 loop is CSVIAGGNEQFF. The CDR3 coding sequence is TGCAGCGTCATAGCGGGTGGCAATGAGCAGTTCTTC.

This clonotype was seen only a few times. The CDR3 DNA is TGCAGGGCAGCGGGCCTATACACAGATACGCAGTATTTT. Amino acid sequence: CRAAGLYTDTQYF. The genes are TRBV20-1 and TRBJ2-3; D possibly corresponds to TRBD2 (6 bases). Germline V gene lookup returns CDR1 DFQATT and CDR2 SNEGSKA (reference sequence). This CDR3 comprises 13 residues.

The V call is TRBV20-1, the J call TRBJ2-7; D might be TRBD1 (6 bases). The V gene's germline CDR1 is DFQATT and CDR2 SNEGSKA (reference sequence). The V end lost 4 bases, the J end lost 0 bases, and 16 bases lay between the germline ends. This CDR3 has 15 residues. The CDR3 region has the DNA TGCAGTGCTACAACTCGGACAGCGAACTCCTACGAGCAGTACTTC. Translation: CSATTRTANSYEQYF.

The chain combines TRBV29-1 with TRBJ2-1; 12 nucleotides line up with TRBD2. There are 15 residues in the CDR3. CDR1 and CDR2 from the germline V gene are SQVTM and ANQGSEA. V trimming: 5 bases; J trimming: 5 bases; junction bases outside the gene matches: 7. This CDR3 reads CSVLLLAGGNNEQFF. Here the CDR3 DNA reads TGCAGCGTTCTTCTTCTAGCGGGAGGGAACAATGAGCAGTTCTTC.

Only a few counts were recorded for this clonotype. This chain connects TRBV23-1 to TRBJ2-1; D might be TRBD1 or TRBD2, each matching 6 bases. TRBV23-1 is marked as an open reading frame, function uncertain. Trimming cost V 3 bases and J 6 bases, with 18 bases left between them. The CDR3 length is 16 residues. The CDR3 nucleotides are TGCGCCAGCAGTCAGCCCAGACAGGAGGGTTCCAATGAGCAGTTCTTC. Its translation: CASSQPRQEGSNEQFF.

This clonotype was detected a few times. The V and J genes are TRBV3-1 and TRBJ2-7; possibly TRBD2 for D (5 bases). V was trimmed by 0 bases and J by 1 base, leaving 13 bases between them. Germline CDR1 and CDR2: LGHDT and YNNKEL (reference sequence). The CDR3 runs to 16 residues. CDR3 residues: CASSQDTGSSSYEQYF. CDR3 DNA: TGTGCCAGCAGCCAAGATACGGGGTCGTCGTCCTACGAGCAGTACTTC.